A selection of T cell receptor beta chains follows, all from one sample in a study of blood T cell repertoires in COVID-19. The repertoire was sequenced with immunoSEQ multiplex PCR; TCRdb's copy has only in-frame clones and lacks some. The table shows 190,000 or so clones, with approximately 85% occurring only once. Sequencing input: peripheral blood. Receptors originate from a woman of 80 years or more with acute or convalescent COVID-19. CDR3s include the opening cysteine and the closing phenylalanine or tryptophan. D genes are given only for firm matches. The listing skips clone size in some rows; elsewhere it reads once, few, many or a size class.

>-|TRBJ1-2|-|TRBV6-6
CASSRSEGYGYTF
TGTGCCAGCAGCCGCAGCGAAGGCTATGGCTACACCTTC
>-|TRBJ1-2|TRBD1|TRBV5-4
CASSLAGQGWYGYTF
TGTGCCAGCAGCTTGGCGGGACAGGGGTGGTATGGCTACACCTTC
>-|TRBJ1-5|TRBD1|TRBV28
CASSRGQVSNQPQHF
TGTGCCAGCAGTAGGGGGCAGGTTAGCAATCAGCCCCAGCATTTT
>-|TRBJ2-1|TRBD2|TRBV5-6
CASSSPLAGGVNEQFF
TGTGCCAGCAGCTCACCACTAGCGGGAGGGGTAAATGAGCAGTTCTTC
>-|TRBJ2-3|-|TRBV29-1
CSGGGGSTDTQYF
TGCAGCGGGGGAGGGGGCAGCACAGATACGCAGTATTTT
>-|TRBJ1-4|TRBD1|TRBV2
CASSFIGTGSEKLFF
TGTGCCAGCAGTTTTATCGGGACAGGGTCCGAAAAACTGTTTTTT
>-|TRBJ1-1|TRBD1|TRBV13
CASSPLTGKNTEAFF
TGTGCCAGCAGCCCCCTGACAGGGAAGAACACTGAAGCTTTCTTT
>-|TRBJ1-6|TRBD1|TRBV2
CASNGQGRSPLHF
TGTGCCAGCAATGGACAGGGAAGGTCACCCCTCCACTTT
>-|TRBJ1-2|TRBD1|TRBV27
CASSTGTEYGYTF
TGTGCCAGCAGTACCGGGACAGAGTATGGCTACACCTTC
>-|TRBJ1-3|TRBD1|TRBV7-3
CASSSGTGNGNTIYF
TGTGCCAGCAGCTCAGGGACAGGGAACGGAAACACCATATATTTT
>-|TRBJ2-3|TRBD2|TRBV7-9
CASSSRRGGLTDTQYF
TGTGCCAGCAGCTCCCGTCGGGGGGGGCTCACAGATACGCAGTATTTT
>-|TRBJ1-1|-|TRBV5-4
CASSFAAMNTEAFF
TGTGCCAGCAGCTTCGCGGCCATGAACACTGAAGCTTTCTTT
>-|TRBJ1-5|TRBD1|TRBV6-6
CASSSGQVSNQPQHF
TGTGCCAGCAGTTCCGGACAGGTTAGCAATCAGCCCCAGCATTTT
>-|TRBJ1-5|-|TRBV19
CASSIVPGDSNQPQHF
TGTGCCAGTAGTATAGTCCCCGGGGATAGCAATCAGCCCCAGCATTTT
>once|TRBJ2-2|TRBD2|TRBV19
CASRPGLAGGYTGELFF
TGTGCCAGTAGACCAGGACTAGCGGGGGGCTACACCGGGGAGCTGTTTTTT
>once|TRBJ1-1|-|TRBV10-3
CAISEIHAATGAEAFF
TGTGCCATCAGTGAGATACACGCCGCGACGGGGGCTGAAGCTTTCTTT
>-|TRBJ2-1|TRBD2|TRBV4-1
CASSQDRPRLAGGPKEQFF
TGCGCCAGCAGCCAAGACCGGCCCCGACTAGCGGGGGGGCCCAAAGAGCAGTTCTTC
>few|TRBJ2-2|TRBD2|TRBV3-1/TRBV3-2
CASSRGLAGPTGELFF
TGTGCCAGCAGCCGAGGACTAGCGGGACCCACCGGGGAGCTGTTTTTT
>-|TRBJ2-5|-|TRBV18
CASSAAGSPETQYF
TGTGCCAGCTCCGCGGCGGGATCCCCAGAGACCCAGTACTTC
>-|TRBJ2-1|-|TRBV6-4
CASSDELYNEQFF
TGTGCCAGCAGTGACGAGCTGTACAATGAGCAGTTCTTC
>-|TRBJ2-1|TRBD2|TRBV19
CASSMSGSFDNEQFF
TGTGCCAGTAGTATGAGCGGGAGTTTCGACAATGAGCAGTTCTTC
>-|TRBJ2-2|-|TRBV10-1
CASRDPGGTGELFF
TGCGCCAGCAGAGATCCGGGTGGCACCGGGGAGCTGTTTTTT
>-|TRBJ1-1|TRBD1|TRBV29-1
CSVRRGLDTEAFF
TGCAGCGTTCGCAGGGGGTTGGACACTGAAGCTTTCTTT
>-|TRBJ2-7|TRBD2|TRBV2
CASIEVGGSSYEQYF
TGTGCCAGCATTGAGGTAGGCGGGAGCTCCTACGAGCAGTACTTC
>-|TRBJ2-7|TRBD1|TRBV19
CASSTIITRDSEQYF
TGTGCCAGTAGTACTATTATCACGAGGGACAGCGAGCAGTACTTC
>-|TRBJ1-4|TRBD1|TRBV27
CASSKGDRVLKLFF
TGTGCCAGCAGTAAAGGGGACAGGGTATTAAAACTGTTTTTT
>-|TRBJ2-7|-|TRBV10-3
CAIGGTGKGEQYF
TGTGCCATCGGGGGGACTGGGAAGGGCGAGCAGTACTTC
>-|TRBJ2-1|TRBD2|TRBV6-4
CASSDDLAGVREQFF
TGTGCCAGCAGTGACGACCTAGCGGGAGTCAGGGAGCAGTTCTTC
>-|TRBJ1-1|-|TRBV11-1
CASSRAGRVNTEAFF
TGTGCCAGCAGCCGAGCGGGTAGGGTGAACACTGAAGCTTTCTTT
>-|TRBJ1-4|TRBD1|TRBV5-1
CASSPGLDRVVEKLFF
TGCGCCAGCAGCCCTGGCCTAGACAGGGTCGTTGAAAAACTGTTTTTT
>once|TRBJ2-1|TRBD2|TRBV29-1
CSAVGTSNYNEQFF
TGCAGCGCAGTCGGGACTAGCAACTACAATGAGCAGTTCTTC
>few|TRBJ2-1|-|TRBV10-3
CAISDYRGSYNEQFF
TGTGCCATCAGTGATTATCGAGGATCTTACAATGAGCAGTTCTTC
>-|TRBJ1-4|TRBD1|TRBV6-5
CASRSTGATNEKLFF
TGTGCCAGCAGATCCACAGGGGCAACTAATGAAAAACTGTTTTTT
>few|TRBJ1-1|-|TRBV2
CASSEALTEAFF
TGTGCCAGCAGTGAAGCACTCACTGAAGCTTTCTTT
>-|TRBJ2-1|-|TRBV29-1
CSVDNLGLRGNEQFF
TGCAGCGTTGATAATTTAGGGTTAAGGGGCAATGAGCAGTTCTTC
>-|TRBJ1-5|TRBD1|TRBV15
CATSPRDRLGQPQHF
TGTGCCACCAGCCCCCGGGACAGGCTTGGGCAGCCCCAGCATTTT
>-|TRBJ2-7|TRBD1|TRBV19
CASSIGDRVSYEQYF
TGTGCCAGTAGTATAGGGGACAGGGTCTCCTACGAGCAGTACTTC
>once|TRBJ1-2|TRBD1|TRBV7-9
CASSPQGQGNYGYTF
TGTGCCAGCAGCCCCCAAGGACAGGGGAACTATGGCTACACCTTC
>-|TRBJ1-4|-|TRBV18
CASSPWATQGSNEKLFF
TGTGCCAGCTCACCATGGGCTACACAGGGATCTAATGAAAAACTGTTTTTT
>-|TRBJ1-1|-|TRBV5-4
CASSPQGTEAFF
TGTGCCAGCAGCCCCCAGGGGACTGAAGCTTTCTTT
>-|TRBJ1-5|-|TRBV30
CAWDVGGSQPQHF
TGTGCCTGGGACGTGGGGGGAAGTCAGCCCCAGCATTTT
>once|TRBJ2-5|TRBD1|TRBV5-1
CASSAGQAVTETQYF
TGCGCCAGCAGCGCCGGACAGGCCGTCACGGAGACCCAGTACTTC
>-|TRBJ1-2|TRBD1|TRBV6-5
CASRAPGTGGVGYTF
TGTGCCAGCAGAGCACCCGGGACAGGGGGCGTGGGCTACACCTTC
>-|TRBJ1-2|-|TRBV5-1
CASTDPGGPPVF
TGCGCCAGCACCGACCCGGGGGGGCCTCCCGTCTTC
>-|TRBJ1-6|TRBD1|TRBV6-5
CASRRQGSYNSPLHF
TGTGCCAGCAGACGACAGGGGTCCTATAATTCACCCCTCCACTTT
>-|TRBJ1-2|-|TRBV5-5
CASSFAGDDYGYTF
TGTGCCAGCAGCTTTGCAGGGGATGACTATGGCTACACCTTC
>-|TRBJ1-1|-|TRBV5-1
CASSLDSILEAFF
TGCGCCAGCAGCCTAGACAGCATTCTTGAAGCTTTCTTT
>few|TRBJ1-5|-|TRBV19
CASSITGGNQPQHF
TGTGCCAGTAGTATAACGGGGGGCAATCAGCCCCAGCATTTT
>-|TRBJ1-1|-|TRBV7-2
CASSFGLLNTEAFF
TGTGCCAGCAGCTTTGGACTGTTGAACACTGAAGCTTTCTTT
>-|TRBJ2-2|-|TRBV19
CASATQGPGELFF
TGTGCCAGCGCTACCCAGGGCCCCGGGGAGCTGTTTTTT
>-|TRBJ1-2|-|TRBV7-2
CAGFGPGANYGYTF
TGTGCCGGTTTCGGGCCTGGGGCAAACTATGGCTACACCTTC
>-|TRBJ2-3|TRBD2|TRBV6-1
CASSGVAGEMADTQYF
TGTGCCAGCAGTGGGGTAGCGGGAGAAATGGCAGATACGCAGTATTTT
>-|TRBJ1-4|-|TRBV3-1/TRBV3-2
CASSQQWRTNEKLFF
TGTGCCAGCAGCCAACAGTGGCGGACTAATGAAAAACTGTTTTTT
>-|TRBJ1-4|TRBD1|TRBV30
CAWTTGGANEKLFF
TGTGCCTGGACGACAGGGGGGGCTAATGAAAAACTGTTTTTT
>-|TRBJ2-5|TRBD1|TRBV2
CASSAETGLPETQYF
TGTGCCAGCAGCGCCGAGACAGGGTTGCCCGAGACCCAGTACTTC
>-|TRBJ2-5|-|TRBV5-1
CASSLASNSETQYF
TGCGCCAGCAGCTTGGCTAGCAATTCCGAGACCCAGTACTTC
>-|TRBJ2-7|TRBD1|TRBV18
CASSPPGTGTKEQYF
TGTGCCAGCTCACCACCTGGGACAGGGACTAAAGAGCAGTACTTC
>-|TRBJ1-1|-|TRBV5-1
CASSPQGNTEAFF
TGCGCCAGCAGCCCACAGGGGAACACTGAAGCTTTCTTT
>-|TRBJ2-7|TRBD1|TRBV11-3
CASSFRGQGFEQYF
TGTGCCAGCAGCTTCCGGGGACAGGGGTTCGAGCAGTACTTC